This T cell receptor beta chain comes out of a study of T cells in Graves' hyperthyroidism and ophthalmopathy. This clonotype was seen many times. Its antigen is not identified. Study results and limitations: Most expanded thyroid clonotypes above 0.001 also appeared in blood.

For the diagnoses, clinical symptoms, serum thyroxine and TRAb, thyroid ultrasound and orbital computed tomography were used. Extraction of PBMCs used 8 to 10 ml of fresh peripheral blood. V was shortened by 0 bases and J by 1 base, with 18 bases between the two germline ends. The CDR3 covers 18 residues. Per germline, CDR1 MGHRA and CDR2 YSYEKL. RNA transcripts were the template for amplifying TCR beta CDR3 regions. A set of HTBI primers served as the primers for a first-round RT-PCR of the TCR CDR3. TCRdb passed the multiplex PCR reads through MiXCR, listing each CDR3 protein once. This table holds around 350,000 distinct CDR3 sequences, about a sixth found once.

The sample taken for sequencing was blood. The J gene is TRBJ2-5, the V gene TRBV4-1, with TRBD1 as a possible D gene (6 bases). This receptor was obtained from a woman aged 25 to 39 with Graves' hyperthyroidism that later progressed to Graves' ophthalmopathy. Here the CDR3 reads CASSQESTGLTFQETQYF. CDR3 DNA sequence: TGCGCCAGCAGCCAAGAGTCGACAGGCCTAACATTCCAAGAGACCCAGTACTTC.